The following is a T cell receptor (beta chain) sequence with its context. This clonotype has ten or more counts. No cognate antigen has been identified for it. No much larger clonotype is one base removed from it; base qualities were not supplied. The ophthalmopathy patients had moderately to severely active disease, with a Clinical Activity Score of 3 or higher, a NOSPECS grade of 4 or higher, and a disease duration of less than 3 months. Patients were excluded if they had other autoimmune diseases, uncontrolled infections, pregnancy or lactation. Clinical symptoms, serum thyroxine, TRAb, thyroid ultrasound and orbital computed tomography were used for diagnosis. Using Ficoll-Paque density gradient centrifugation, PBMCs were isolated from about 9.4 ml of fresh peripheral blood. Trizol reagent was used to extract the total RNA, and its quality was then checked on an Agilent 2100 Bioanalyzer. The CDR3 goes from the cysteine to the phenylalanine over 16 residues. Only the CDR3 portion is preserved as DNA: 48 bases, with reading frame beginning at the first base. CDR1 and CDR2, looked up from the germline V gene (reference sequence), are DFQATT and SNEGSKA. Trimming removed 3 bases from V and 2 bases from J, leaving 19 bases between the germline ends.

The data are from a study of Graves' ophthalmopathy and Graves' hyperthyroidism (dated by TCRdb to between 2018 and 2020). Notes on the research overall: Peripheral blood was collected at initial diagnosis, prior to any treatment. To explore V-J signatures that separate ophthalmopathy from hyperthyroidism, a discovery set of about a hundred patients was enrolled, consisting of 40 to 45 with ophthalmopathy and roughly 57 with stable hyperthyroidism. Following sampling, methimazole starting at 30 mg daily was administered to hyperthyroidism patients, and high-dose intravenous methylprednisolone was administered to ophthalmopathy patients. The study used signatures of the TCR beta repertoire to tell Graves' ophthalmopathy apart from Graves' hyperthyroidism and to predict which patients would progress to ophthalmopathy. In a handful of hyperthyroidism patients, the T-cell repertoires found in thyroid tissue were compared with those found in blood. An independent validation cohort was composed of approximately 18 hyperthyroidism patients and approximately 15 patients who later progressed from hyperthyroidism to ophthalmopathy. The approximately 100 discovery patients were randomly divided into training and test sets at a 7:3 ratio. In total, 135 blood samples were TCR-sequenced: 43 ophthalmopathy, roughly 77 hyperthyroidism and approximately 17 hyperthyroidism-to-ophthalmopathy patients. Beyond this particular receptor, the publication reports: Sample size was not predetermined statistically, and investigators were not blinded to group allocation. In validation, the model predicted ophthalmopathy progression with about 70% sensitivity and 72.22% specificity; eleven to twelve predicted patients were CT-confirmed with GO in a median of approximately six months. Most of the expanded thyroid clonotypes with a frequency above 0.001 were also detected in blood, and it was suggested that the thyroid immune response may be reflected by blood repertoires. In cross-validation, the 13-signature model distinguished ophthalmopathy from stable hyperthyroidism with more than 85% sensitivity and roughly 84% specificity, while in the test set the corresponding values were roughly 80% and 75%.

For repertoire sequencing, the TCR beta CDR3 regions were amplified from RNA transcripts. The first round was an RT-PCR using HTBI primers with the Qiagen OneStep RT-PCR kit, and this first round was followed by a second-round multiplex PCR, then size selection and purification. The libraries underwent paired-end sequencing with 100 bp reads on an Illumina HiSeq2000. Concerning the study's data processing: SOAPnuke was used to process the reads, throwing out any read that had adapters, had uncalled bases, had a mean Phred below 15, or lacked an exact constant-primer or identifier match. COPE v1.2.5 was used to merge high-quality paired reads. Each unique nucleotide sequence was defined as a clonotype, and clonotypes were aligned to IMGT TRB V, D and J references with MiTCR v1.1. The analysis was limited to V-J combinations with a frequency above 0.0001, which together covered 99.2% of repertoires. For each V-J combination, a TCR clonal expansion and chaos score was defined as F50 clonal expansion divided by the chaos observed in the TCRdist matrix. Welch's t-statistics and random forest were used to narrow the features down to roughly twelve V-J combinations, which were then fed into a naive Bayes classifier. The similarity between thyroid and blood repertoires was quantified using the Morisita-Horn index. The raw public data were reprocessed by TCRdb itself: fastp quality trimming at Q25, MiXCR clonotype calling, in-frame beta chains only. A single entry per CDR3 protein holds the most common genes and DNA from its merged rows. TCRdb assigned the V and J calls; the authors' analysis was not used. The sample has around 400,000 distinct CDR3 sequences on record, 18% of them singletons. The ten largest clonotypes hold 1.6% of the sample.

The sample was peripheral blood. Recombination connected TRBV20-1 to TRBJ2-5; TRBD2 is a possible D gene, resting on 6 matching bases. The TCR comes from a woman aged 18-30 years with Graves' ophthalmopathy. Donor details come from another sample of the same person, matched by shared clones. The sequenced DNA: TGCAGTGCTAGGGGGCGCGGGGCTCCCTTACAAGAGACCCAGTACTTC. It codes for CSARGRGAPLQETQYF.